This T cell receptor beta chain was sequenced during a study of Tregs in tolerant kidney transplant recipients. General study points: Changing PCR primers prevented nucleotide comparison between some patients' samples. Few patients were studied, so findings need validation in larger groups.

The data were produced by immunoSEQ multiplex PCR, yet TCRdb's version contains in-frame clones alone and is incomplete. This repertoire includes about 23,000 clones. CDR1 is SGHKS and CDR2 is YYEKEE in the germline V gene (reference sequence). V lost 0 bases, J lost 1 base, and 8 bases lay in between. This CDR3 is 15 amino acids long. Related graft donors supplied nonmyeloablative bone marrow transplants, and mixed chimerism was transient. CD4+CD25+CD127- Tregs, CD4+CD25- non-Tregs, CD4 and CD8 cells were sorted. For this clone: The antigen is unknown. With the read ending 3 residues before the CDR3 end, the germline J gene is used to fill in that end.

Specimen: CD4+ T cells from blood (PBMCs), collected 6 months after the transplant. This clonotype originated in a human patient who received a combined kidney and bone marrow transplant. The graft donor may account for some of the T cells. V usage is TRBV5-5 and J usage is TRBJ1-5; D uncertain. CDR3: CASSLAPRSNQPQHF. The DNA read from the CDR3 is TGTGCCAGCAGCTTGGCGCCAAGGAGCAATCAGCCC.